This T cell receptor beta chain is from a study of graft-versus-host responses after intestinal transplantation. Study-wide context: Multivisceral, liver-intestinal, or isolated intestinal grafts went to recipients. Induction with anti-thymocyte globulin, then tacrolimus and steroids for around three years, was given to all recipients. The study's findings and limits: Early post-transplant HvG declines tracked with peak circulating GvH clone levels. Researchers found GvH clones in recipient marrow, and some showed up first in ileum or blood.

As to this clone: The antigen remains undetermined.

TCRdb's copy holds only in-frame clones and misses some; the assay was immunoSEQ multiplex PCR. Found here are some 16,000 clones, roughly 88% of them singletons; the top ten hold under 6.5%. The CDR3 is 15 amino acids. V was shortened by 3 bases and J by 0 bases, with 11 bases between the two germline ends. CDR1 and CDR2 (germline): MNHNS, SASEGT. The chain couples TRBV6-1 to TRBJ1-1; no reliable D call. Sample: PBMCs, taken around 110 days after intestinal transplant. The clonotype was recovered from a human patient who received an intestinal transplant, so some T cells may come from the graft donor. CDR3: CASSEWHAMNTEAFF. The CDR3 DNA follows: TGTGCCAGCAGTGAGTGGCACGCCATGAACACTGAAGCTTTCTTT.